One T cell receptor (beta chain) is described in this entry. What it recognizes is unknown. The record originates from a study of graft-versus-host responses after intestinal transplantation. Turning to the study itself: Multivisceral, liver-intestinal, or isolated intestinal transplants were given to recipients.

Data came from immunoSEQ multiplex PCR; TCRdb stores just in-frame clones and leaves some out. The table records 80,000 to 90,000 clones, roughly 90% of them present only once. From germline, CDR1 is KGHSH and CDR2 LQKENI. The CDR3 contains 15 residues. Trimming took 3 bases from V and 4 from J; bases not matched to a gene: 3. Regarding the study as a whole: An association linked early post-transplant HvG declines with peak circulating GvH clone levels.

The clonotype was recovered from a human donor who received an intestinal transplant. The source material was unstimulated CD4+ T cells sorted from spleen or lymph node cells, sampled before intestinal transplant. The V and J genes are TRBV18 and TRBJ1-2; TRBD1 aligns across 12 bases. The CDR3 reads CASSPPGQGAYGYTF. The CDR3 nucleotides read TGTGCCAGCTCACCCCCGGGACAGGGGGCCTATGGCTACACCTTC.